The rows below give T cell receptor beta chains drawn from one sample of a study of T cells in Graves' hyperthyroidism and ophthalmopathy. A single record per CDR3 protein comes from TCRdb applying MiXCR to the multiplex PCR reads. The table lists a few hundred thousand distinct CDR3 sequences, less than 25% of them singletons. Sequencing was carried out using blood. The origin of the receptors is a man younger than 35 with Graves' hyperthyroidism. The CDR3 runs from the conserved cysteine through the conserved F or W. Fields, in order: clone size, D gene, J gene, V gene, CDR3 protein, CDR3 DNA. A D gene is named only where the DNA matches it firmly. Expanded clones are given a class, and other clones once, few, many or no size at all.

abundance: -
d_gene: -
j_gene: TRBJ1-1
v_gene: TRBV19
CDR3aa: CASSIDRGSIPEAFF
CDR3nt: TGTGCCAGTAGTATAGATAGAGGTTCCATCCCTGAAGCTTTCTTT

abundance: few
d_gene: -
j_gene: TRBJ1-6
v_gene: TRBV2
CDR3aa: CASIPGSSYNSPLHF
CDR3nt: TGTGCCAGCATCCCGGGGAGCTCCTATAATTCACCCCTCCACTTT

abundance: many
d_gene: -
j_gene: TRBJ2-7
v_gene: TRBV28
CDR3aa: CASRPGRGPYEQYF
CDR3nt: TGTGCCAGCAGGCCTGGGCGGGGGCCCTACGAGCAGTACTTC

abundance: many
d_gene: -
j_gene: TRBJ1-2
v_gene: TRBV12-3/TRBV12-4
CDR3aa: CASSLAPSGSRGYTF
CDR3nt: TGTGCCAGCAGTTTAGCGCCGTCAGGGAGTCGAGGCTACACCTTC

abundance: many
d_gene: -
j_gene: TRBJ2-5
v_gene: TRBV12-3/TRBV12-4
CDR3aa: CASSAPSEETQYF
CDR3nt: TGTGCCAGCAGTGCCCCTTCCGAAGAGACCCAGTACTTC

abundance: many
d_gene: -
j_gene: TRBJ1-2
v_gene: TRBV28
CDR3aa: CASSFEDGFFLYGYTF
CDR3nt: TGTGCCAGCAGTTTTGAGGACGGCTTTTTTCTCTATGGCTACACCTTC

abundance: many
d_gene: TRBD1
j_gene: TRBJ1-6
v_gene: TRBV6-1
CDR3aa: CASSQRQGTYNSPLHF
CDR3nt: TGTGCCAGCAGTCAACGACAGGGGACGTATAATTCACCCCTCCACTTT

abundance: many
d_gene: -
j_gene: TRBJ1-3
v_gene: TRBV2
CDR3aa: CASSVTGNTIYF
CDR3nt: TGTGCCAGCAGTGTAACTGGAAACACCATATATTTT

abundance: many
d_gene: -
j_gene: TRBJ1-1
v_gene: TRBV5-1
CDR3aa: CASSLAAVGGLTEAFF
CDR3nt: TGCGCCAGCAGCTTGGCCGCCGTAGGGGGGCTCACTGAAGCTTTCTTT

abundance: -
d_gene: TRBD1
j_gene: TRBJ1-2
v_gene: TRBV24-1
CDR3aa: CATSRQGNYGYTF
CDR3nt: TGTGCCACCAGTCGACAGGGGAACTATGGCTACACCTTC

abundance: few
d_gene: -
j_gene: TRBJ1-1
v_gene: TRBV30
CDR3aa: CAWSVSQNTEAFF
CDR3nt: TGTGCCTGGAGTGTATCCCAGAACACTGAAGCTTTCTTT

abundance: -
d_gene: -
j_gene: TRBJ2-3
v_gene: TRBV7-8
CDR3aa: CASSLAAGAGTDTQYF
CDR3nt: TGTGCCAGCAGCTTGGCGGCAGGGGCAGGCACAGATACGCAGTATTTT

abundance: -
d_gene: -
j_gene: TRBJ2-2
v_gene: TRBV19
CDR3aa: CASRMMNTGELFF
CDR3nt: TGTGCCAGTAGGATGATGAACACCGGGGAGCTGTTTTTT

abundance: many
d_gene: -
j_gene: TRBJ1-2
v_gene: TRBV7-2
CDR3aa: CASSSDSVNYGYTF
CDR3nt: TGTGCCAGCAGCTCGGACAGCGTTAACTATGGCTACACCTTC

abundance: few
d_gene: -
j_gene: TRBJ1-2
v_gene: TRBV3-1
CDR3aa: CASSLGTAQGYGYTF
CDR3nt: TGTGCCAGCAGCCTCGGGACCGCCCAGGGCTATGGCTACACCTTC

abundance: many
d_gene: -
j_gene: TRBJ2-6
v_gene: TRBV6-5
CDR3aa: CASSYPARAGGANVLTF
CDR3nt: TGTGCCAGCAGTTACCCGGCGCGTGCTGGAGGGGCCAACGTCCTGACTTTC

abundance: many
d_gene: TRBD1
j_gene: TRBJ1-2
v_gene: TRBV12-3/TRBV12-4
CDR3aa: CASSLGPQQGGYTF
CDR3nt: TGTGCCAGCAGTTTGGGCCCGCAACAGGGGGGCTACACCTTC